This TCR beta chain comes out of a study of T cell repertoires in cytomegalovirus infection. After removal of 2 bases from V and 0 bases from J, the junction contained 1 base not matched to a gene. Germline V gene sequence: CDR1 GTSNPN, CDR2 SVGIG (reference sequence). The CDR3 length is 15 residues. One entry per CDR3 protein results from TCRdb running MiXCR on the reads. Here the sample spans some 97,000 distinct CDR3 sequences, more than 20% being singletons. Material: CD8+ T cells from PBMCs. This chain uses TRBV30 with TRBJ1-6; 7 bases are a match to TRBD1. This sequence originates from a human donor in good health (CMV status not recorded). Some clones in this sample may be carry-over from other donors' samples. The CDR3 spells CAWSRDSSYNSPLHF. The CDR3 nucleotides read TGTGCCTGGAGTCGGGACAGCTCCTATAATTCACCCCTCCACTTT.